This T cell receptor beta chain comes out of a study of shared clonotypes between healthy human individuals. Germline V lookup: CDR1 SGDLS, CDR2 YYNGEE. Trimming took 4 bases from V and 2 from J, leaving 15 bases between them. This CDR3 comprises 16 residues. TCRdb's copy holds only in-frame clones and misses some; the assay was immunoSEQ multiplex PCR. Altogether about 490,000 clones are present, about 72% being singletons, with the ten largest covering about 12%. Sequenced: PBMCs. The rearrangement links TRBV9 to TRBJ1-4; tentative D call: TRBD1 (6 bases). This clonotype was sampled from a woman in her thirties or forties in good health. Some clones in this sample may be carry-over from other donors' samples. The CDR3 DNA sequence: TGTGCCAGCAGCACCCGTAAGGGGGGTACTAATGAAAAACTGTTTTTT. Translated: CASSTRKGGTNEKLFF.